This T cell receptor (beta chain) stems from a study of Ad26.COV2.S vaccination and SARS-CoV-2 variants (dated by TCRdb to about 2021). At the level of the whole study: Vaccine-arm donors came from COV1001, a multicentre, randomized, double-blind, placebo-controlled phase I-IIa trial of Ad26.COV2.S in healthy adults. The TCR-sequenced set comprised about 30 samples: 19 Ad26.COV2.S vaccine recipients, 5 placebo recipients and 8 SARS-CoV-2 convalescent individuals. TCRbeta repertoire sequencing was used to assess the specificity and breadth of SARS-CoV-2-reactive T cell receptors after Ad26.COV2.S vaccination. Trial participants were randomized into five groups of five, in which low-dose or high-dose Ad26.COV2.S was given once or twice, or placebo was given on both occasions. Throughout the experiments and outcome assessment, investigators stayed blinded to trial group allocation. Dosing of Ad26.COV2.S was intramuscular, at either 5x10^10 or 1x10^11 viral particles, delivered as one shot or as two shots spaced 56 days apart.

The sample's treatment or condition label, in plain terms: roughly 20 received Ad26.COV2.S at low or high dose, single or two shots; about five received placebo; per-sample allocation not given. Repertoires of vaccine and placebo recipients were sequenced from samples taken on day 63 after the first injection. Cohort 1b enrolled about two dozen adults aged 18-55 years at a single site in Boston, USA, between 29 July and 7 August 2020. Ad26.COV2.S was a replication-incompetent adenovirus type 26 vector expressing a prefusion-stabilized SARS-CoV-2 spike protein from the original Wuhan strain. Per the germline V gene, LGHNA is the CDR1 and YNFKEQ is the CDR2. From its cysteine to its phenylalanine, the CDR3 spans 14 amino acids. The CDR3 DNA has 42 bases and is translated from base 1. Trimming at the junction amounts to 5 bases on V and 0 bases on J, and the germline ends lie 11 bases apart. As concerns this clone: Its antigen target is currently unknown. Base-call qualities are not available, and no considerably larger clone is one nucleotide away.

TCRbeta CDR3 regions were sequenced with the immunoSEQ Assay. After extraction, genomic DNA underwent amplification by bias-controlled multiplex PCR, followed by high-throughput sequencing. The original pipeline was this. To quantify the absolute abundance of each unique TCRbeta CDR3 region, sequences were collapsed and filtered. Usable DNA was measured by amplifying reference genes present in all nucleated cells, and TCRbeta template counts were normalized to that usable DNA to estimate T cell fraction. Repertoire TCRs were annotated as SARS-CoV-2-specific when V gene, CDR3 amino acid sequence and J gene were exactly matched to a known reactive TCR set. The reference SARS-CoV-2 TCR set was derived from MIRA and filtered for enrichment in COVID-19-positive ImmuneCODE repertoires, a step that removed public or cross-reactive TCRs. Based on the MIRA antigens, annotated TCRs were further analysed at the level of specific ORF or position within ORF. Breadth was defined as annotated unique rearrangements over total unique productive rearrangements; depth was the summed frequency of those rearrangements. Two-sided Wilcoxon rank-sum tests were used to compare TCR breadth between groups. TCRdb obtained this table from immuneACCESS and retained in-frame rearrangements with V and J assigned. These tables miss some clones; where compared with another copy, unresolved V genes account for less than half of the shortfall, and the remainder is unexplained. V, J and clone size are those of that table, while D and trimming were read from the DNA. The sample table lists some 460,000 clones, approximately 90% of them with a count of one. 1.5% to 2% of the sample goes to the ten largest clones.

Broader findings and caveats from the paper: The authors noted that the TCR breadth and depth analyses may have underestimated total T cell responses. After vaccination, spike-specific CD8+ and CD4+ T cell responses were reported to show substantial breadth. Vaccine and placebo recipients had comparable non-spike TCR breadth, which fits with the vaccine containing only spike. Spike-specific TCR breadth was higher in Ad26.COV2.S recipients than in placebo recipients (P = 0.0014). The study was not powered to compare responses between vaccine doses or regimens.

The chain employs TRBV4-2 and TRBJ2-7; a confident D gene designation cannot be given. The sequence came from a person between 18 and 60 years old who received the Ad26.COV2.S COVID-19 vaccine or a placebo. Sequenced here: peripheral blood, sampled in a trial of Ad26.COV2.S vaccine versus placebo. Here the CDR3 is given as CASSVDKNSYEQYF. Here is the DNA: TGTGCCAGCAGCGTTGACAAGAACTCCTACGAGCAGTACTTC.